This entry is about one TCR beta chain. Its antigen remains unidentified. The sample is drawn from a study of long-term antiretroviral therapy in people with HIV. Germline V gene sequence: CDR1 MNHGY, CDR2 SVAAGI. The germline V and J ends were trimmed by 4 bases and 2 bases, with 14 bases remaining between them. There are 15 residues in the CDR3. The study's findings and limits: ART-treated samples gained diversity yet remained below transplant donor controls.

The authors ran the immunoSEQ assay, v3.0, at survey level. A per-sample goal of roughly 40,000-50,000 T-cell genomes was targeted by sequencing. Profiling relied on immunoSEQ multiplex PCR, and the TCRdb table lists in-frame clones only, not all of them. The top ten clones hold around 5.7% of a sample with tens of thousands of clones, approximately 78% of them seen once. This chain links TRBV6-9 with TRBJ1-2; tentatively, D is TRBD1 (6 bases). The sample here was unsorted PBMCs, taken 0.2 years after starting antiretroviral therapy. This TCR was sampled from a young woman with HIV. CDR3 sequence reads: CASSLGGTRNYGYTF. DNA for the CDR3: TGTGCCAGCAGTTTAGGAGGGACAAGGAACTATGGCTACACCTTC.